This TCR beta chain is from a study of graft-versus-host responses after intestinal transplantation. The study's findings and limits: Circulating GvH clone levels at their peak were associated with HvG declines (early post-transplant). Graft-donor T cell macrochimerism coincided with high graft-versus-host to host-versus-graft clonal ratios in allografts. Detection of GvH clones occurred in recipient marrow, and some had their first appearance in ileum or blood.

Germline V gene sequence: CDR1 MGHDK, CDR2 SYGVNS. CDR3 length: 17 amino acids. V lost 4 bases and J 0 bases, leaving 15 bases between the germline ends. Repertoires were generated with immunoSEQ multiplex PCR, while TCRdb's copy carries only in-frame clones and drops some. The top ten hold 3.5% of the sample, which has tens of thousands of clones, 83% seen once. Turning to this clone: The antigen remains undetermined.

The chain joins TRBV25-1 to TRBJ1-4, with a tentative D call TRBD1 (5 bases). The sequencing used PBMCs, collected about 1,000 days after transplant. The TCR comes from a human patient who received an intestinal transplant, so some T cells may come from the graft donor. CDR3 region: CASSVQVWEATNEKLFF. CDR3 nucleotide sequence: TGTGCCAGCAGTGTACAGGTATGGGAGGCAACTAATGAAAAACTGTTTTTT.